Below, one TCR beta chain is given with its context. The sample is drawn from a study of OX40 agonist ivuxolimab in advanced cancers. The overall study: Patients received the agonistic anti-OX40 (CD134) antibody ivuxolimab.

Exclusion of a patient followed from autoimmune disease history or systemic immunosuppression. Trimming removed 0 bases from V and 5 bases from J, with 9 bases in between. The V gene's germline CDR1 is SGHRS and CDR2 YFSETQ. The CDR3 consists of 14 residues. The method was immunoSEQ multiplex PCR; TCRdb's version includes in-frame clones alone and lacks a portion of them. The repertoire holds roughly 66,000 clones, with about four fifths as singletons. The rearrangement joins TRBV5-1 to TRBJ2-1, with D possibly TRBD2 on 5 matching bases. The sequence was collected from an adult with an advanced solid tumor such as melanoma, head and neck, liver or kidney cancer. This specimen was CD4+ or CD8+ T cells sorted from blood, taken in a trial of the OX40 agonist ivuxolimab. The CDR3 DNA sequence: TGCGCCAGCAGCTTGGGGCTAGCAGACAATGAGCAGTTCTTC. It translates to CASSLGLADNEQFF.